The 14 T cell receptor beta chains in this list originate from one sample, sequenced in a study of blood T cell repertoires in COVID-19. The data were produced by immunoSEQ multiplex PCR, yet TCRdb's version contains in-frame clones alone and is incomplete. The top ten hold about 18% of the sample, which has some 80,000 clones, 75% to 90% seen once. What was sequenced was peripheral blood. The receptors were gathered from a human donor in a cohort sampled during active COVID-19.

The rearrangement joins TRBV5-4 to TRBJ1-2; TRBD1 aligns across 7 bases. V dropped 4 bases and J dropped 5; count of bases not matched to a gene: 2. This CDR3 spans 12 amino acids. From germline, CDR1 is SGHNT and CDR2 YYREEE (reference sequence). The CDR3 DNA reads TGTGCCAGCAGCCAGGACAGGTATGGCTACACCTTC. Its translation is CASSQDRYGYTF.

This clone is a singleton in its sample. This chain links TRBV7-2 with TRBJ2-7; possible D gene TRBD2, 6 bases. This CDR3 has 14 residues. Trimming pared 4 bases from V and 1 base from J, leaving 11 bases between. Looked up from germline, CDR1 is SGHTA and CDR2 is FQGNSA. This chain's CDR3 is CASSSGGPSYEQYF. The CDR3 DNA reads TGTGCCAGCAGCTCTGGAGGGCCATCCTACGAGCAGTACTTC.

The chain employs TRBV5-1 and TRBJ1-6; D ambiguous. Between the trimmed V and J ends, which lost 2 bases and 2 bases, there was a span of 8 bases. CDR1 and CDR2 from the germline V gene are SGHRS and YFSETQ. There are 15 residues in the CDR3. As DNA, the CDR3 is TGCGCCAGCAGCTTTGAGAGCCCCTATAATTCACCCCTCCACTTT. It translates to CASSFESPYNSPLHF.

The V gene is TRBV6-5, the J gene TRBJ1-5; unclear D gene. V lost 4 bases, J lost 6 bases, and 13 bases lay in between. Germline values: CDR1 MNHEY, CDR2 SVGAGI. The CDR3 sequence is 14 residues long. In DNA, the CDR3 is TGTGCCAGCAGTTCCTCCCGGAGGGCTCAGCCCCAGCATTTT. Residues: CASSSSRRAQPQHF.

The genes are TRBV18 and TRBJ2-1; TRBD2 is a possible D gene (6 bases). This CDR3 is 14 amino acids long. CDR1 and CDR2 from the germline V gene are KGHSH and LQKENI. The V and J ends lost 3 bases and 3 bases respectively, with 9 bases between them. The DNA for the CDR3 is TGTGCCAGCTCACCCCGGGAGAACTACAATGAGCAGTTCTTC. Translating gives CASSPRENYNEQFF.

The chain recombines TRBV24-1 with TRBJ2-5, with 7 bases lining up with TRBD1. CDR1 is KGHDR and CDR2 is SFDVKD in the germline V gene. The CDR3 has 14 amino acids. After removal of 11 bases from V and 2 bases from J, the junction contained 10 bases not matched to a gene. The chain's CDR3 is CAISTGPPQETQYF. The CDR3 DNA reads as TGTGCCATTTCGACAGGGCCTCCTCAAGAGACCCAGTACTTC.

The rearrangement links TRBV6-5 to TRBJ1-1; a possible D gene is TRBD1 (6 bases). Germline CDR1 and CDR2: MNHEY and SVGAGI. The CDR3 runs to 13 residues. The V end lost 2 bases, the J end lost 3 bases, and 7 bases lay between the germline ends. The DNA for the CDR3 is TGTGCCAGCAGTTACGACAGGTACACTGAAGCTTTCTTT. Its translation is CASSYDRYTEAFF.

This chain uses TRBV7-3 with TRBJ2-5, with D possibly TRBD2 on 6 matching bases. The CDR3 consists of 14 residues. V lost 5 bases and J lost 3, with 13 bases in between. Germline V gene sequence: CDR1 SGHTA, CDR2 FQGTGA. CDR3 DNA sequence: TGTGCCAGCAGCACTTCGGGACTCAAAGAGACCCAGTACTTC. It specifies CASSTSGLKETQYF.

A single count supports this clone. V and J are TRBV7-2 and TRBJ2-3; 8 positions agree with TRBD1. V lost 5 bases and J lost 8; bases outside the gene matches: 15. The germline V gene encodes CDR1 SGHTA and CDR2 FQGNSA. The CDR3 contains 16 residues. The CDR3 spells CASSPRTGLIGGTQYF. CDR3 sequence (DNA): TGTGCCAGCAGCCCACGGACAGGGCTGATAGGGGGTACGCAGTATTTT.

The table lists this clone with a few counts. The CDR3 spells CASSLQVSGETQYF. The DNA for the CDR3 is TGTGCCAGCAGCTTACAGGTTTCGGGGGAGACCCAGTACTTC. The rearrangement links TRBV7-2 to TRBJ2-5; D might be TRBD2 (5 bases). The CDR3 totals 14 residues. The germline V and J ends were trimmed by 2 bases and 5 bases, with 12 bases remaining between them. Germline CDR1 reads SGHTA; CDR2 reads FQGNSA.

CDR3 amino acids: CASSRGQVNSPLHF. The CDR3 region has the DNA TGTGCCAGCAGCCGAGGACAGGTCAATTCACCCCTCCACTTT. V is TRBV5-6 and J is TRBJ1-6, with TRBD1 identical over 7 bases. The V gene end was trimmed by 4 bases and the J gene end by 7 bases; junction bases not matched to a gene: 5. The CDR3 loop spans 14 amino acids. Looked up from germline, CDR1 is SGHDT and CDR2 is YYEEEE.

The chain uses TRBV7-9 and TRBJ1-1; D may be TRBD1 (6 bases). The germline V gene encodes CDR1 SEHNR and CDR2 FQNEAQ (reference sequence). The CDR3 has 15 residues. V lost 2 bases to trimming and J lost 6 bases, with 16 bases between them. For the CDR3, the DNA is TGTGCCAGCAGCTTATTGGCAGGGGTTGGGGCTGAAGCTTTCTTT. Translation: CASSLLAGVGAEAFF.

The chain links TRBV5-4 to TRBJ2-5; 7 bases line up with TRBD2. Germline assignment: CDR1 SGHNT and CDR2 YYREEE (reference sequence). V shed 5 bases, J shed 4 bases, and the junction held 14 bases outside the gene matches. The CDR3 runs to 16 residues. CDR3 region: CASSYGNPGGGETQYF. In DNA, the CDR3 is TGTGCCAGCAGTTATGGGAACCCGGGCGGGGGAGAGACCCAGTACTTC.

The chain recombines TRBV14 with TRBJ2-5, with a possible D match to TRBD2 (6 bases). This CDR3 has 14 amino acids. The V gene's germline CDR1 is SGHDN and CDR2 FVKESK. The V end lost 3 bases, the J end lost 4 bases, and 12 bases lay between the germline ends. The CDR3 DNA follows: TGTGCCAGCAGCCAGCGCGGGGTTGGAGAGACCCAGTACTTC. Protein sequence: CASSQRGVGETQYF. Combining the CDR3 with reference TRBV14 and TRBJ2-5 gives the whole variable domain EAGVTQFPSHSVIEKGQTVTLRCDPISGHDNLYWYRRVMGKEIKFLLHFVKESKQDESGMPNNRFLAERTGGTYSTLKVQPAELEDSGVYFCASSQRGVGETQYFGPGTRLLVL.